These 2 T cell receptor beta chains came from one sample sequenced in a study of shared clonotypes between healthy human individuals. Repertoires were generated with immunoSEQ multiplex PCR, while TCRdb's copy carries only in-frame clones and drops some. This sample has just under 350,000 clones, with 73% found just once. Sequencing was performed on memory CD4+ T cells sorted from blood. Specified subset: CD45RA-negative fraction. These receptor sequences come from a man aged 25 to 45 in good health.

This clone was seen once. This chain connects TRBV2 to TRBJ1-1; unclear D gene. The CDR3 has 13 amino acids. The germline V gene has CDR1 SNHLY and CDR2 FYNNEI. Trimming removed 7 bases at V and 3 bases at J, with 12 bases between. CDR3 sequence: CASMRQEDTEAFF. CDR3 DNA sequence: TGTGCCAGCATGCGTCAGGAAGACACTGAAGCTTTCTTT.

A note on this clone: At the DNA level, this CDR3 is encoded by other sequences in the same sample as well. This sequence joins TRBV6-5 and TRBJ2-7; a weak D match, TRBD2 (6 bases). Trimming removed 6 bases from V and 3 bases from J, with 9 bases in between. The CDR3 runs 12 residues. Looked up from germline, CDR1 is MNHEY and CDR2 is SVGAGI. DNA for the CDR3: TGTGCCAGCAGCACCGGGAGCTACGAGCAGTACTTC. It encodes CASSTGSYEQYF.